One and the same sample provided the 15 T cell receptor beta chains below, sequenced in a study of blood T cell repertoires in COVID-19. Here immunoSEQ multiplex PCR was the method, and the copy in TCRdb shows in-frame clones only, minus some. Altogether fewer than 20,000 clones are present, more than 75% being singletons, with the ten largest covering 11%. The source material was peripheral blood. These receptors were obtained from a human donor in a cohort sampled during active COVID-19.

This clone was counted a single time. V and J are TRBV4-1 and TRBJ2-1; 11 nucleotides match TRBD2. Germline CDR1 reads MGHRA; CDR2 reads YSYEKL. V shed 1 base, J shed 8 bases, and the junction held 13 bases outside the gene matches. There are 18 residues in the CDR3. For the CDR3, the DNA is TGCGCCAGCAGCCAAGCAGGGCTAGCGGGAGGTGTTATAGATGAGCAGTTCTTC. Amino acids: CASSQAGLAGGVIDEQFF.

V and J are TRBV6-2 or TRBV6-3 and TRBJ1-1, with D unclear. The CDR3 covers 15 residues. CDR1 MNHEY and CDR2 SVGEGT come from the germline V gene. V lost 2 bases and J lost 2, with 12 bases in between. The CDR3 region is CASSYIVLGNTEAFF. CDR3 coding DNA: TGTGCCAGCAGTTACATTGTTCTGGGCAACACTGAAGCTTTCTTT.

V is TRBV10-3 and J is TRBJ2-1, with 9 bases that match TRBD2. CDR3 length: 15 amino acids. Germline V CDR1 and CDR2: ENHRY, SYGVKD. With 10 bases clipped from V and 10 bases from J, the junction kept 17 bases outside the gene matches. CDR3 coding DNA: TGTGCCACCCTTAGACCCTCCGGGACTAGCAGCGAGCAGTTCTTC. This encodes CATLRPSGTSSEQFF.

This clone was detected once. The CDR3 protein is CASSRQANYGYTF. As DNA, the CDR3 is TGTGCCAGCTCCCGACAGGCCAACTATGGCTACACCTTC. This rearrangement joins TRBV6-5 to TRBJ1-2; tentatively, D is TRBD1 (6 bases). Germline CDR1 is MNHEY and CDR2 is SVGAGI. This CDR3 spans 13 amino acids. The V end was cut by 8 bases, the J end by 2 bases, with 12 bases between.

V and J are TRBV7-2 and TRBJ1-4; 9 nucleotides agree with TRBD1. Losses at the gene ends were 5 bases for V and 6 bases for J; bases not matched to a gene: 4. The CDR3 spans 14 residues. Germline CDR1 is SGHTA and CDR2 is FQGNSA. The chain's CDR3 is CASSMDRGDEKLFF. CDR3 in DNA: TGTGCCAGCAGCATGGACAGGGGAGATGAAAAACTGTTTTTT.

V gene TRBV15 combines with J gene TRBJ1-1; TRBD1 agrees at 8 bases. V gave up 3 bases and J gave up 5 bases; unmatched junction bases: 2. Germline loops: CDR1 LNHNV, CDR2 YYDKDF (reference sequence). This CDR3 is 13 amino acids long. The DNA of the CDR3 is TGTGCCACCAGCAGGGACAGGGAGACTGAAGCTTTCTTT. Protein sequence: CATSRDRETEAFF.

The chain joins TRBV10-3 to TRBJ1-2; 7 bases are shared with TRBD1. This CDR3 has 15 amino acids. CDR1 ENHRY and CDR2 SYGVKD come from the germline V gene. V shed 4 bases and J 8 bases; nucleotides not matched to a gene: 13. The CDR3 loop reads CAISGGSTGERGYTF. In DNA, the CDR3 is TGTGCCATCAGTGGAGGATCTACAGGGGAAAGAGGCTACACCTTC.

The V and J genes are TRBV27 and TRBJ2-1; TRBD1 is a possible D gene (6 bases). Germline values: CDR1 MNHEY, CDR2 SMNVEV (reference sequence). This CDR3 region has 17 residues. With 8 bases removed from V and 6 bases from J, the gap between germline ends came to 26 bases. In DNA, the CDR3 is TGTGCCAGCTCTCAACAACGGGACACGAGGATAGTCAATGAGCAGTTCTTC. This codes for CASSQQRDTRIVNEQFF.

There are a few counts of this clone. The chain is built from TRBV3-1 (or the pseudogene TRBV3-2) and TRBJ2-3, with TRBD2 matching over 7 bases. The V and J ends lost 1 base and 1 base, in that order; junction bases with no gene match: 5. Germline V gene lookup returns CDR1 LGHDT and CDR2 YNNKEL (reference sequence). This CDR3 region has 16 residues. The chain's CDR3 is CASSQVSSGRTDTQYF. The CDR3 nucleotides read TGTGCCAGCAGCCAAGTTTCTAGCGGACGCACAGATACGCAGTATTTT.

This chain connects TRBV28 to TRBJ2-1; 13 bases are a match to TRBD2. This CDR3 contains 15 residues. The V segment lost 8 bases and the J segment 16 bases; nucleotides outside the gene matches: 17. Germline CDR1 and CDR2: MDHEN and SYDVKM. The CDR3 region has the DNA TGTGCCAGCTGCTTGACTGGGACTAGCGGGATCGGGGGATTCTTC. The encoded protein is CASCLTGTSGIGGFF. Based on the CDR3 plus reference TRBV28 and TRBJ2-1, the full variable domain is DVKVTQSSRYLVKRTGEKVFLECVQDMDHENMFWYRQDPGLGLRLIYFSYDVKMKEKGDIPEGYSVSREKKERFSLILESASTNQTSMYLCASCLTGTSGIGGFFGPGTRLTVL.

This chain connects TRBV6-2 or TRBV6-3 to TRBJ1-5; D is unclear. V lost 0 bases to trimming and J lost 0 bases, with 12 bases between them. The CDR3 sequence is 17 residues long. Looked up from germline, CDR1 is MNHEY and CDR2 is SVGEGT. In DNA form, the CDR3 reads TGTGCCAGCAGTTACTCGATGTACGGGTATAGCAATCAGCCCCAGCATTTT. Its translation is CASSYSMYGYSNQPQHF.

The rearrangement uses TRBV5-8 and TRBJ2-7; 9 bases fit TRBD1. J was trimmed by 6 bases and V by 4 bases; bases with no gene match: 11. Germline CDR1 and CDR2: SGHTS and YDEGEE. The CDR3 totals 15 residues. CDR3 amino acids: CASSPWSGQGIEQYF. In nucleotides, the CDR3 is TGTGCCAGCAGCCCCTGGTCGGGACAGGGAATCGAGCAGTACTTC.

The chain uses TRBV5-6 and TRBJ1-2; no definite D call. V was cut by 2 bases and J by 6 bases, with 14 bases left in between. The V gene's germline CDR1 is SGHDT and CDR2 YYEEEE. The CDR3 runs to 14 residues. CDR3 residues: CASSFSFEADGYTF. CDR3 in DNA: TGTGCCAGCAGCTTTTCTTTCGAGGCGGATGGCTACACCTTC.

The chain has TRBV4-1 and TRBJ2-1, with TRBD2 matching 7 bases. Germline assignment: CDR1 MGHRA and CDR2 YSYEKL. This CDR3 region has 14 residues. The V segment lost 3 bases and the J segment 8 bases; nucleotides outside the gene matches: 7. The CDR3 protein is CASSHQRGQDEQFF. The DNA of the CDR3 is TGCGCCAGCAGCCATCAGCGGGGCCAGGATGAGCAGTTCTTC.

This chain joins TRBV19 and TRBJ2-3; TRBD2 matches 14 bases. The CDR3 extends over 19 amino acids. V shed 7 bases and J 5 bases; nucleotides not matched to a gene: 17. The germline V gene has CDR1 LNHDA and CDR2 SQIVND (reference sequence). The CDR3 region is CASTLEGRGLAGVGDTQYF. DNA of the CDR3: TGTGCCAGTACCCTAGAGGGCCGGGGACTAGCGGGAGTTGGAGATACGCAGTATTTT.